The 23 T cell receptor beta chains presented below share a single source sample, sequenced in a study of beta chain features in type 1 diabetes. Overall study findings and caveats: In all four CD4+ subsets, TCRB CDR3 length was significantly, moderately reduced in type 1 diabetes.

Which antigens these TCRs recognize remains unknown. All of the isolated RNA was reverse transcribed, so expressed TCRB transcripts were sequenced. Data came from immunoSEQ multiplex PCR; TCRdb stores just in-frame clones and leaves some out. The sample includes over 200,000 clones, approximately 10% of them seen just once. What was sequenced was naive CD4+ T cells from blood. Receptors originate from a man aged 25 to 40 with type 1 diabetes.

This chain uses TRBV30 with TRBJ2-7, with D possibly matching TRBD1 (6 bases). The germline V and J ends were trimmed by 0 bases and 1 base, with 10 bases remaining between them. CDR3 length: 14 amino acids. Germline V gene lookup returns CDR1 GTSNPN and CDR2 SVGIG (reference sequence). For the CDR3, the DNA is TGTGCCTGGAGTGTACCAGGGGAGTCCTACGAGCAGTACTTC. Translating it yields CAWSVPGESYEQYF. Complete variable domain (other parts from reference TRBV30 and TRBJ2-7): SQTIHQWPATLVQPVGSPLSLECTVEGTSNPNLYWYRQAAGRGLQLLFYSVGIGQISSEVPQNLSASRPQDRQFILSSKKLLLSDSGFYLCAWSVPGESYEQYFGPGTRLTVT.

This clone was seen only a few times. The V gene is TRBV4-3, the J gene TRBJ2-1, with D uncertain. The V end was cut by 2 bases, the J end by 5 bases, with 13 bases between. The length of the CDR3 is 15 residues. From germline, CDR1 is LGHNA and CDR2 YSLEER. CDR3 region: CASSQNPPSDNEQFF. The CDR3 region has the DNA TGCGCCAGCAGCCAAAATCCCCCCTCGGACAATGAGCAGTTCTTC.

This clone has more than one count but fewer than ten. Here the CDR3 DNA reads TGTGCCAGCAGCGAGGACAGGGAACTGTTTTTT. Protein sequence: CASSEDRELFF. The V gene is TRBV6-1, the J gene TRBJ1-4; 8 bases map to TRBD1. With V trimmed by 6 bases and J by 12 bases, 3 bases remained unmatched. The CDR3 covers 11 residues. The V gene's germline CDR1 is MNHNS and CDR2 SASEGT.

This clone appeared a few times. The genes are TRBV2 and TRBJ2-2; possibly TRBD1 for D (5 bases). The V gene's germline CDR1 is SNHLY and CDR2 FYNNEI. V gave up 7 bases and J gave up 6 bases, with 15 bases separating them. The CDR3 contains 14 residues. CDR3 region: CASKAREDPGELFF. DNA of the CDR3: TGTGCCAGCAAGGCCAGGGAAGATCCCGGGGAGCTGTTTTTT.

This clone has only a few counts. The chain employs TRBV14 and TRBJ1-5; no firm D call. Trimming took off 2 bases at V and 7 bases at J, with 9 bases between the two ends. Germline V gives CDR1 SGHDN, CDR2 FVKESK. The CDR3 has 13 amino acids. CDR3 in DNA: TGTGCCAGCAGCCAATGGGCGGGCCAGCCCCAGCATTTT. Translating gives CASSQWAGQPQHF.

This clone was observed a few times. This chain's CDR3 is CASSGSAGTNQPQHF. The CDR3 coding sequence is TGTGCCAGCTCAGGGTCGGCAGGAACAAATCAGCCCCAGCATTTT. V is TRBV18 and J is TRBJ1-5; D gene ambiguous. V lost 5 bases, J lost 4 bases, and 15 bases lay in between. CDR3 length: 15 amino acids. Germline V gene sequence: CDR1 KGHSH, CDR2 LQKENI.

This clone was detected only a few times. V gene TRBV19 combines with J gene TRBJ2-6; TRBD1 aligns across 10 bases. The J segment lost 0 bases and the V segment lost 8 bases, leaving 7 bases of the junction unmatched. This CDR3 has 17 amino acids. Germline V gene sequence: CDR1 LNHDA, CDR2 SQIVND (reference sequence). This CDR3 is CASSRGQGSSGANVLTF. CDR3 DNA sequence: TGTGCCAGTTCCAGGGGACAGGGGAGCTCTGGGGCCAACGTCCTGACTTTC.

This clone was counted a few times. V usage is TRBV6-1 and J usage is TRBJ1-3; D is unresolved. CDR1 and CDR2 (germline): MNHNS, SASEGT. The V end was cut by 8 bases, the J end by 15 bases, with 17 bases between. This CDR3 has 11 residues. The CDR3, as DNA: TGTGCCAGCGCTCCTTTCCGGGTCACATATTTT. Protein: CASAPFRVTYF.

CDR3 loop: CASSVATEVRYGSTDTQYF. Here the CDR3 DNA reads TGTGCCAGCAGCGTAGCTACTGAGGTGAGGTATGGAAGCACAGATACGCAGTATTTT. The V and J genes are TRBV9 and TRBJ2-3; no reliable D call. CDR3 length: 19 residues. V shed 0 bases and J shed 0 bases, with 20 bases lying between them. Germline V gene sequence: CDR1 SGDLS, CDR2 YYNGEE.

The gene calls are TRBV5-4 and TRBJ1-6, with a possible D match to TRBD1 (6 bases). V was pared by 3 bases and J by 10 bases, with 11 bases between. Germline CDR1 reads SGHNT; CDR2 reads YYREEE (reference sequence). The CDR3 covers 13 residues. The CDR3 sequence is CASSSGQMSPLHF. The CDR3 nucleotides read TGTGCCAGCAGCTCAGGACAGATGTCACCCCTCCACTTT.

The chain employs TRBV6-5 and TRBJ1-4, with D possibly being TRBD1 (6 bases). V lost 0 bases and J lost 7, with 12 bases in between. Germline values: CDR1 MNHEY, CDR2 SVGAGI. This CDR3 contains 15 residues. The CDR3 sequence: CASSYSSGVGEKLFF. The CDR3 nucleotides read TGTGCCAGCAGTTACTCATCAGGGGTCGGTGAAAAACTGTTTTTT.

This clone was counted only a few times. The genes are TRBV6-5 and TRBJ1-2; D call uncertain. Germline V gene sequence: CDR1 MNHEY, CDR2 SVGAGI. The V end lost 6 bases, the J end lost 4 bases, and 6 bases lay between the germline ends. The CDR3 has 11 residues. The CDR3 sequence: CASRKLYGYTF. The CDR3 nucleotides are TGTGCCAGCAGGAAGCTCTATGGCTACACCTTC.

The chain uses TRBV20-1 and TRBJ2-1, with a weak D call TRBD2 (5 bases). The V end lost 6 bases, the J end lost 8 bases, and 11 bases lay between the germline ends. Looked up from germline, CDR1 is DFQATT and CDR2 is SNEGSKA (reference sequence). There are 11 residues in the CDR3. This CDR3 reads CSAPRDHEQFF. The CDR3 DNA reads as TGCAGTGCCCCCCGGGATCATGAGCAGTTCTTC.

In nucleotides, the CDR3 is TGTGCCAGCAGACGCGACAGGAGCCCAACTAATGAAAAACTGTTTTTT. Protein: CASRRDRSPTNEKLFF. The V and J genes are TRBV6-6 and TRBJ1-4; maybe TRBD1 (6 bases). Germline V CDR1 and CDR2: MNHNY, SVGAGI (reference sequence). Trimming removed 6 bases at V and 0 bases at J, with 14 bases between. The CDR3 covers 16 residues.

This clone was seen a few times. This chain links TRBV10-3 with TRBJ1-1; tentative D call: TRBD1 (6 bases). Trimming pared 7 bases from V and 2 bases from J, leaving 8 bases between. CDR3 length: 12 residues. Germline V gene data show CDR1 as ENHRY and CDR2 as SYGVKD. The CDR3 loop reads CAIKGDNTEAFF. CDR3 DNA: TGTGCCATCAAGGGGGATAACACTGAAGCTTTCTTT.

This clone was recorded a few times. V and J are TRBV7-9 and TRBJ2-3; D not resolved. Per germline, CDR1 SEHNR and CDR2 FQNEAQ (reference sequence). The CDR3 is 13 residues long. V was cut by 1 base and J by 7 bases, with 9 bases left in between. CDR3: CASSLDERHTQYF. DNA for the CDR3: TGTGCCAGCAGCTTAGATGAGCGACATACGCAGTATTTT. Combining the CDR3 with reference TRBV7-9 and TRBJ2-3 gives the whole variable domain DTGVSQNPRHKITKRGQNVTFRCDPISEHNRLYWYRQTLGQGPEFLTYFQNEAQLEKSRLLSDRFSAERPKGSFSTLEIQRTEQGDSAMYLCASSLDERHTQYFGPGTRLTVL.

The rearrangement uses TRBV5-1 and TRBJ2-2; 7 bases agree with TRBD1. This CDR3 spans 15 amino acids. Germline CDR1 reads SGHRS; CDR2 reads YFSETQ. Unmatched junction bases numbered 6, after V lost 6 bases and J lost 1 base. The CDR3: CASTPDRENTGELFF. CDR3 nucleotides: TGCGCCAGCACCCCTGACAGGGAGAACACCGGGGAGCTGTTTTTT. Full variable domain (rest looked up from reference TRBV5-1 and TRBJ2-2): KAGVTQTPRYLIKTRGQQVTLSCSPISGHRSVSWYQQTPGQGLQFLFEYFSETQRNKGNFPGRFSGRQFSNSRSEMNVSTLELGDSALYLCASTPDRENTGELFFGEGSRLTVL.

The CDR3 loop reads CASSPHRLAGYETQYF. In DNA, the CDR3 is TGTGCCAGCAGCCCCCACCGACTAGCAGGGTATGAGACCCAGTACTTC. V is TRBV7-9 and J is TRBJ2-5; 7 bases map to TRBD2. Germline assignment: CDR1 SEHNR and CDR2 FQNEAQ (reference sequence). The V segment lost 5 bases and the J segment 5 bases; nucleotides outside the gene matches: 14. The CDR3 spans 16 residues.

This clone was seen only a few times. The chain is built from TRBV15 and TRBJ1-5; no definite D call. Trimming cost V 5 bases and J 5 bases, with 19 bases left between them. This CDR3 is built from 16 residues. Looked up from germline, CDR1 is LNHNV and CDR2 is YYDKDF (reference sequence). The CDR3 nucleotides are TGTGCCACCAGCCGTATAAAGGATCAGGCCGATCAGCCCCAGCATTTT. Translation: CATSRIKDQADQPQHF.

The CDR3 here is CAWSVRGQNQPQHF. The CDR3 DNA sequence: TGTGCCTGGAGTGTAAGGGGACAGAATCAGCCCCAGCATTTT. The chain uses TRBV30 and TRBJ1-5; 7 positions agree with TRBD1. Germline trimming cut 0 bases from V and 4 bases from J; bases unmatched to any gene: 3. Germline V gene sequence: CDR1 GTSNPN, CDR2 SVGIG (reference sequence). The CDR3 covers 14 residues.

This clone was seen at least ten times. The chain carries TRBV7-2 and TRBJ2-4, with 10 nucleotides matching TRBD2. CDR1 is SGHTA, CDR2 FQGNSA, per germline. J was trimmed by 7 bases and V by 5 bases; bases with no gene match: 8. This CDR3 has 15 residues. CDR3 sequence reads: CASSLSSGGENIQYF. CDR3 nucleotides: TGTGCCAGCAGCCTCTCGAGCGGGGGGGAGAACATTCAGTACTTC.

This clone was detected only a few times. The sample contains more than one DNA sequence encoding this CDR3. The J gene is TRBJ2-1, the V gene TRBV5-1; D is perhaps TRBD2 (7 bases). The CDR3 covers 14 residues. The V gene lost 7 bases and the J gene lost 4 bases, with 15 bases spanning the gap. Germline CDR1 and CDR2: SGHRS and YFSETQ. For the CDR3, the DNA is TGCGCCAGCTCCCCGGGGGGCCCTTACAATGAGCAGTTCTTC. Translated: CASSPGGPYNEQFF.

The chain recombines TRBV11-2 with TRBJ1-4; D remains ambiguous. V lost 0 bases to trimming and J lost 8 bases, with 16 bases between them. CDR1 and CDR2 from the germline V gene are SGHAT and FQNNGV. There are 16 residues in the CDR3. CDR3 protein: CASSLDSAGGLEKLFF. The CDR3 nucleotides are TGTGCCAGCAGCTTAGACTCCGCCGGAGGGCTCGAAAAACTGTTTTTT.